These 3 T cell receptor beta chains share one sample of origin, sequenced in a study of PD-1 and CTLA-4 blockade in melanoma. The data were produced by immunoSEQ multiplex PCR, yet TCRdb's version contains in-frame clones alone and is incomplete. The table shows some 21,000 clones, with approximately 88% occurring only once. This material consisted of CD8+ T cells from peripheral blood, taken before anti-PD-1 treatment. These receptors were collected from a human donor with melanoma.

The J gene is TRBJ2-7, the V gene TRBV6-2 or TRBV6-3, with D possibly TRBD2 on 6 matching bases. The CDR3 consists of 13 residues. CDR1 is MNHEY, CDR2 SVGEGT, per germline. Trimming removed 2 bases from V and 12 bases from J, with 17 bases in between. CDR3 residues: CASSYAGGPQVYF. CDR3 coding DNA: TGTGCCAGCAGTTACGCCGGGGGACCTCAGGTGTACTTC.

The chain recombines TRBV2 with TRBJ1-5; D unclear. Germline lookup yields CDR1 SNHLY and CDR2 FYNNEI. V gave up 5 bases and J gave up 4 bases, with 12 bases separating them. CDR3 size: 14 residues. CDR3 DNA: TGTGCCAGCAGTCCGGACGGATTAAATCAGCCCCAGCATTTT. It specifies CASSPDGLNQPQHF.

The chain uses TRBV3-1 (or the pseudogene TRBV3-2) and TRBJ2-1; unclear D gene. V lost 0 bases and J lost 5, with 11 bases in between. CDR1 is LGHDT and CDR2 is YNNKEL in the germline V gene (reference sequence). The length of the CDR3 is 15 residues. CDR3 bases: TGTGCCAGCAGCCAAGATCCGGCCGGAGACAATGAGCAGTTCTTC. Its translation: CASSQDPAGDNEQFF.